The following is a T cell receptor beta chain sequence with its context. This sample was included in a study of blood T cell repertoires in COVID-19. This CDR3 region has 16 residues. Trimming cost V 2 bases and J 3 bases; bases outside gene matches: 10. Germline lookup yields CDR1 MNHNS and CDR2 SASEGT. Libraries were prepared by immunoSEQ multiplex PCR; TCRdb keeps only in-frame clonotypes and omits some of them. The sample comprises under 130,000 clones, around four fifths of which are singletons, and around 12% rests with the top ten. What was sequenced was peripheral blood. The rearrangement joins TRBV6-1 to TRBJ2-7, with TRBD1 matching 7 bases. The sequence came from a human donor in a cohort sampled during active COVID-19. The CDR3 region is CASSEILGQLFYEQYF. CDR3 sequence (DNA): TGTGCCAGCAGTGAAATTTTGGGACAGCTATTCTACGAGCAGTACTTC.